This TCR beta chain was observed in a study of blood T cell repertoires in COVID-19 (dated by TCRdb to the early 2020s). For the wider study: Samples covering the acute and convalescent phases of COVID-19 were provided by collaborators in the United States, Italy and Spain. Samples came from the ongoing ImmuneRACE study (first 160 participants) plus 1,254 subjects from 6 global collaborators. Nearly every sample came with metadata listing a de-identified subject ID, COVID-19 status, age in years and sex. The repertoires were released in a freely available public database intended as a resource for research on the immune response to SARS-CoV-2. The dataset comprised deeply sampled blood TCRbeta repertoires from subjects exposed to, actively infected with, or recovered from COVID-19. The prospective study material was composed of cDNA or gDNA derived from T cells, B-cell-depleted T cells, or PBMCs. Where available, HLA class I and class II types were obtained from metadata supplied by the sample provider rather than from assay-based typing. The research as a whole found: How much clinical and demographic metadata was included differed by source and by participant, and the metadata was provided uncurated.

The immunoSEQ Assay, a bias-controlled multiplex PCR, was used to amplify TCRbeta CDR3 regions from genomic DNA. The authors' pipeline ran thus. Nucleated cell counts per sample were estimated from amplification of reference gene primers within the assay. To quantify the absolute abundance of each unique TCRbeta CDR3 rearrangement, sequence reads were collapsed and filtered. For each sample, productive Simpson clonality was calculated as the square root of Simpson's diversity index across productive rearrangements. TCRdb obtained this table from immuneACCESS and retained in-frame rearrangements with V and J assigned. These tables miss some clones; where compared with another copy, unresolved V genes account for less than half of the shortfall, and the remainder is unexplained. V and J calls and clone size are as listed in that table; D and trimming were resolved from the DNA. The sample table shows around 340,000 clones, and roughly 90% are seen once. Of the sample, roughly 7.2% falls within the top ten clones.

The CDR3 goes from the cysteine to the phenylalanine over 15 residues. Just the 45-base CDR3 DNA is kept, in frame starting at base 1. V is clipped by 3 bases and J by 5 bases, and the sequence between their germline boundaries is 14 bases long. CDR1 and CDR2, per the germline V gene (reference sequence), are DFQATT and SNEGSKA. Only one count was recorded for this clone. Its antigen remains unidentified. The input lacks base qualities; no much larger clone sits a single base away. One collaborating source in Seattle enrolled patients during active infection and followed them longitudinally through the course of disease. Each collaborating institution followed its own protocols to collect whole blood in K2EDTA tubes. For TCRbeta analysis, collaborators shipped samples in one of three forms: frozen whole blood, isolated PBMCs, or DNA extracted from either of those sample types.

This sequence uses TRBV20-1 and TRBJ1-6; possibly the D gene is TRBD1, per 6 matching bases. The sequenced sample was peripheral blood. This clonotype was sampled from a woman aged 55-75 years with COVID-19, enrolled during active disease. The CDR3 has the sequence CSASRGQLNNSPLHF. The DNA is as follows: TGCAGTGCTAGTCGTGGACAGCTTAATAATTCACCCCTCCACTTT.